The T cell receptor beta chain under discussion was sequenced for a study of response to subunit inactivated influenza vaccine. Study-wide results and caveats: It was the authors' suggestion that each seasonal influenza vaccination recruits few new T cells.

In this sample, this clonotype turned up a few times. Its antigen is undetermined. TCRdb fed the RT-PCR reads into MiXCR, producing one record per CDR3 protein. The table lists about half a million distinct CDR3 sequences, about 25% of them singletons. The CDR3 is 14 amino acids. V lost 1 base and J lost 10, with 14 bases in between. The sequence was obtained from a man between 50 and 59 years old who received an inactivated influenza vaccine. The source material was CD4+ T cells sorted from PBMCs, sampled roughly 5 days after vaccination. V and J are TRBV12-3 or TRBV12-4 and TRBJ2-1; either TRBD1 or TRBD2 may fit D (5 bases each). The CDR3 DNA reads as TGTGCCAGCAGTTTAGAGCCGGGACGCCCCGAGCAGTTCTTC. This sequence encodes CASSLEPGRPEQFF.